One sample yielded the 4 T cell receptor beta chains listed below, sequenced in a study of shared clonotypes between healthy human individuals. Profiled with immunoSEQ multiplex PCR; TCRdb holds only in-frame clones, not every one. The data contain roughly 2.2 million clones, under 95% of them singletons. The sequencing sample was made of naive CD4+ T cells from PBMCs. Stated subset: CD45RA+ positively selected. These receptors were collected from a man aged 18 to 29 in good health. Some clones in this sample may be carry-over from other donors' samples.

The chain employs TRBV4-2 and TRBJ1-1; D remains unclear. Trimming stripped 1 base from V and 6 bases from J, with 12 bases between. The CDR3 contains 14 residues. In germline, CDR1 is LGHNA, CDR2 YNFKEQ. The CDR3 DNA reads TGTGCCAGCAGCCAAGGGAATTCGGGCGCTGAAGCTTTCTTT. Protein: CASSQGNSGAEAFF.

The chain combines TRBV9 with TRBJ2-1; 9 bases fit TRBD2. The CDR3 is made up of 15 amino acids. Germline CDR1 SGDLS, CDR2 YYNGEE. V lost 3 bases and J lost 8; bases outside the gene matches: 9. This CDR3 reads CASSAASGTFDEQFF. In DNA, the CDR3 is TGTGCCAGCAGCGCCGCTAGCGGGACTTTTGATGAGCAGTTCTTC.

The chain recombines TRBV7-9 with TRBJ2-7, with 7 bases identical to TRBD2. The junction had 10 bases not matched to a gene; V was cut back by 2 bases and J by 0 bases. The length of the CDR3 is 17 residues. Per the germline V gene, CDR1 is SEHNR and CDR2 is FQNEAQ (reference sequence). As DNA, the CDR3 is TGTGCCAGCAGCTTACGGCCGCTCGGGGGGAACTCCTACGAGCAGTACTTC. Amino acids: CASSLRPLGGNSYEQYF.

The chain couples TRBV6-1 to TRBJ2-5, with D possibly being TRBD1 (6 bases). Germline-derived CDR1 and CDR2 are MNHNS and SASEGT. The CDR3 consists of 14 residues. V lost 2 bases and J 5 bases, leaving 12 bases between the germline ends. CDR3 sequence: CASSEQGRSETQYF. The CDR3, as DNA: TGTGCCAGCAGTGAACAGGGGCGAAGCGAGACCCAGTACTTC.